The next 27 T cell receptor beta chains were all read from a single sample in a study of T cells in Graves' hyperthyroidism and ophthalmopathy. The CDR3 regions of TCR beta were amplified from RNA transcripts. When the TCR CDR3 underwent first-round RT-PCR, the HTBI primer set was used. Via MiXCR, TCRdb re-called the multiplex PCR reads, giving one row per CDR3 protein. The table lists about 180,000 distinct CDR3 sequences, roughly 9.4% of them singletons. Input material: blood. Source of these receptors: a young woman with Graves' hyperthyroidism that later progressed to Graves' ophthalmopathy.

Only a few counts were recorded for this clonotype. The chain combines TRBV9 with TRBJ1-2, with a weak D call TRBD1 (6 bases). Germline V gene data show CDR1 as SGDLS and CDR2 as YYNGEE. The CDR3 contains 14 residues. V dropped 0 bases and J dropped 5 bases, with 11 bases sitting between them. CDR3 protein: CASSVGQGGYGYTF. CDR3 coding DNA: TGTGCCAGCAGCGTAGGACAAGGGGGGTATGGCTACACCTTC. Based on the CDR3 plus reference TRBV9 and TRBJ1-2, the full variable domain is DSGVTQTPKHLITATGQRVTLRCSPRSGDLSVYWYQQSLDQGLQFLIQYYNGEERAKGNILERFSAQQFPDLHSELNLSSLELGDSALYFCASSVGQGGYGYTFGSGTRLTVV.

The table lists this clonotype with many counts. This sequence joins TRBV20-1 and TRBJ2-5; D uncertain. With 3 bases removed from V and 3 bases from J, the gap between germline ends came to 5 bases. CDR1 is DFQATT and CDR2 is SNEGSKA in the germline V gene (reference sequence). This CDR3 has 11 amino acids. CDR3 nucleotide sequence: TGCAGTGCTAGGGGGAAAGAGACCCAGTACTTC. As protein: CSARGKETQYF.

Of note for this clonotype: Just one base apart from a much larger clone, this may be a read error. Without the conserved terminal phenylalanine or tryptophan, this CDR3 likely stems from a read error. The V gene is TRBV15, the J gene TRBJ1-1; no reliable D call. With 5 bases removed from V and 0 bases from J, the gap between germline ends came to 13 bases. This CDR3 is 15 amino acids long. Germline V gene lookup returns CDR1 LNHNV and CDR2 YYDKDF (reference sequence). CDR3 DNA: TGTGCCACCAGCCGAATAGGACCGCTGAACACTGAAGCTTTCATT. Translation: CATSRIGPLNTEAFI.

The rearrangement joins TRBV13 to TRBJ2-5; tentatively, D is TRBD2 (5 bases). The germline V and J ends were trimmed by 0 bases and 2 bases, with 10 bases remaining between them. Germline V gene lookup returns CDR1 PRHDT and CDR2 FYEKMQ (reference sequence). The CDR3 is 15 amino acids. The CDR3 is CASSLGLSGQETQYF. The CDR3 DNA reads TGTGCCAGCAGCTTAGGCCTGAGCGGTCAAGAGACCCAGTACTTC.

This clonotype was seen ten or more times. V and J are TRBV29-1 and TRBJ1-2, with D unresolved. This CDR3 has 11 amino acids. Germline V gene lookup returns CDR1 SQVTM and CDR2 ANQGSEA. Trimming removed 3 bases at V and 1 base at J, with 3 bases between. CDR3 residues: CSVEFNYGYTF. The CDR3 bases are TGCAGCGTTGAGTTTAACTATGGCTACACCTTC.

This clonotype showed up many times. The chain uses TRBV7-2 and TRBJ2-2; 9 nucleotides agree with TRBD2. The germline gives CDR1 SGHTA, CDR2 FQGNSA. V shed 5 bases, J shed 7 bases, and the junction held 11 bases outside the gene matches. The CDR3 is 16 amino acids. The CDR3: CASSHPGLASIGELFF. The CDR3 coding sequence is TGTGCCAGCAGCCATCCGGGACTAGCCTCAATCGGGGAGCTGTTTTTT.

Comment on this clonotype: A read error may explain this, as a much larger clone is one base away. The chain recombines TRBV6-2 or TRBV6-3 with TRBJ1-4; unclear D gene. Germline-derived CDR1 and CDR2 are MNHEY and SVGEGT. The CDR3 spans 13 residues. CDR3 amino acids: CASRPATNEKLLF. In DNA form, the CDR3 reads TGTGCCAGCCGCCCGGCAACTAATGAAAAACTGCTTTTT.

This clonotype was picked up many times. Sequence at one end of the junction differs from germline and may be a read error. This rearrangement joins TRBV28 to TRBJ2-1; unclear D gene. Germline CDR1 and CDR2: MDHEN and SYDVKM. The CDR3 length is 15 residues. The CDR3 loop reads CASSPPRSSHNEQFF. Here the CDR3 DNA reads TGTGCCAGCAGTCCCCCCAGGAGCTCCCACAATGAGCAGTTCTTC.

This clonotype was seen many times. V gene TRBV5-5 combines with J gene TRBJ1-2; unclear D gene. The germline CDR1 and CDR2 sequences are SGHKS and YYEKEE (reference sequence). The CDR3 is made up of 15 amino acids. Trimming took 0 bases from V and 5 from J, leaving 14 bases between them. As DNA, the CDR3 is TGTGCCAGCAGCTTGGGGGCAGGCTCGCGTTATGGCTACACCTTC. Protein: CASSLGAGSRYGYTF.

In this sample, this clonotype turned up many times. The chain combines TRBV13 with TRBJ1-2; no firm D call. The germline CDR1 and CDR2 sequences are PRHDT and FYEKMQ (reference sequence). The CDR3 loop spans 14 amino acids. Trimming shortened V by 4 bases and J by 7 bases, and 16 bases separated the two germline ends. This chain's CDR3 is CASSSAWGLRGYTF. CDR3 in DNA: TGTGCCAGCAGCTCCGCATGGGGTCTGCGTGGCTACACCTTC.

In this sample, this clonotype turned up many times. The chain couples TRBV3-1 to TRBJ2-1; unclear D gene. This CDR3 has 15 amino acids. V was shortened by 1 base and J by 5 bases, with 12 bases between the two germline ends. Germline CDR1 reads LGHDT; CDR2 reads YNNKEL (reference sequence). As DNA, the CDR3 is TGTGCCAGCAGCCAAGTAGGGCACGTTAACAATGAGCAGTTCTTC. Amino acid sequence: CASSQVGHVNNEQFF.

This clonotype showed up many times. The J gene is TRBJ1-2, the V gene TRBV12-3 or TRBV12-4; 8 nucleotides agree with TRBD1. Trimming removed 8 bases from V and 4 bases from J; junction bases left unmatched: 12. The CDR3 loop spans 15 amino acids. The CDR3 loop reads CASSVPGQATYGYTF. CDR3 nucleotide sequence: TGTGCCAGCTCGGTCCCGGGACAGGCTACCTATGGCTACACCTTC.

The sample holds many counts of this clonotype. The rearrangement joins TRBV28 to TRBJ2-7, with a possible D match to TRBD1 (6 bases). The germline CDR1 and CDR2 sequences are MDHEN and SYDVKM. The CDR3 has 15 amino acids. Trimming cost V 6 bases and J 0 bases, with 15 bases left between them. This CDR3 reads CASRLRQVPSYEQYF. In DNA form, the CDR3 reads TGTGCCAGCAGATTGAGACAGGTACCCTCCTACGAGCAGTACTTC. The variable domain in full, completed from reference TRBV28 and TRBJ2-7, reads DVKVTQSSRYLVKRTGEKVFLECVQDMDHENMFWYRQDPGLGLRLIYFSYDVKMKEKGDIPEGYSVSREKKERFSLILESASTNQTSMYLCASRLRQVPSYEQYFGPGTRLTVT.

This clonotype was recorded many times. V and J are TRBV7-9 and TRBJ2-5; 7 nucleotides line up with TRBD1. The ends lost 2 bases at V and 5 bases at J; junction bases unmatched: 5. The CDR3 totals 14 residues. The V gene's germline CDR1 is SEHNR and CDR2 FQNEAQ (reference sequence). This CDR3 reads CASSLMARGETQYF. In DNA form, the CDR3 reads TGTGCCAGCAGCTTAATGGCCAGGGGGGAGACCCAGTACTTC. The variable domain in full, completed from reference TRBV7-9 and TRBJ2-5, reads DTGVSQNPRHKITKRGQNVTFRCDPISEHNRLYWYRQTLGQGPEFLTYFQNEAQLEKSRLLSDRFSAERPKGSFSTLEIQRTEQGDSAMYLCASSLMARGETQYFGPGTRLLVL.

This clonotype has a handful of counts. The junction shows a germline mismatch at one end, possibly a read error. The V and J genes are TRBV3-1 and TRBJ2-7; 15 bases line up with TRBD2. Per the germline V gene, CDR1 is LGHDT and CDR2 is YNNKEL (reference sequence). This CDR3 is 19 amino acids long. In DNA form, the CDR3 reads TGTGCCACCAGCGGAAGAGGGACTAGCGGGAGGTACCCAGGTTTTGAGCAGTACTTC. Its translation is CATSGRGTSGRYPGFEQYF.

This clonotype showed up just a few times. The CDR3 DNA reads TGTGCCAGCACCAAGGGGACAGATAATGAAAAACTGTTTTTT. Translating gives CASTKGTDNEKLFF. The rearrangement uses TRBV6-1 and TRBJ1-4; 7 nucleotides line up with TRBD1. CDR3 length: 14 amino acids. Unmatched junction bases numbered 6, after V lost 7 bases and J lost 4 bases. Per the germline V gene, CDR1 is MNHNS and CDR2 is SASEGT.

This clonotype was seen more than once but under ten times. The rearrangement joins TRBV7-3 to TRBJ2-3; the match to TRBD1 covers 9 bases. This CDR3 spans 16 amino acids. Losses at the gene ends were 3 bases for V and 1 base for J; bases not matched to a gene: 5. CDR1 and CDR2 from the germline V gene are SGHTA and FQGTGA. The CDR3 sequence is CASSFRRTGGTDTQYF. The CDR3 nucleotides read TGTGCCAGCAGCTTCCGACGGACAGGGGGCACAGATACGCAGTATTTT.

This clonotype was picked up many times. The rearrangement links TRBV7-8 to TRBJ2-2, with D possibly matching TRBD2 (7 bases). CDR1 and CDR2 (germline): SGHVS, FQNEAQ. This CDR3 is built from 16 residues. V gave up 2 bases and J gave up 7 bases, with 17 bases separating them. Written as DNA, the CDR3 is TGTGCCAGCAGCTTATGGGGGGGCGATGGTGGCGGGGAGCTGTTTTTT. Protein: CASSLWGGDGGGELFF.

This clonotype was counted many times. The CDR3 DNA sequence: TGCAGCGTTGAAGGACTAGCGGGGGATTACAATGAGCAGTTCTTC. Protein: CSVEGLAGDYNEQFF. The gene calls are TRBV29-1 and TRBJ2-1, with 12 nucleotides matching TRBD2. Losses at the gene ends were 1 base for V and 4 bases for J; bases not matched to a gene: 2. The CDR3 has 15 amino acids. Germline-derived CDR1 and CDR2 are SQVTM and ANQGSEA.

This clonotype has a count of ten or more. V and J are TRBV9 and TRBJ2-1; 8 positions agree with TRBD2. CDR3 length: 16 amino acids. Trimming cost V 0 bases and J 3 bases; bases outside gene matches: 5. The germline gives CDR1 SGDLS, CDR2 YYNGEE. The CDR3 sequence is CASSVASGGGYNEQFF. The CDR3 DNA reads as TGTGCCAGCAGCGTAGCGTCGGGAGGGGGCTACAATGAGCAGTTCTTC.

This clonotype came up many times. The chain recombines TRBV6-6 with TRBJ2-3; D is unresolved. The germline CDR1 and CDR2 sequences are MNHNY and SVGAGI (reference sequence). The ends were cut back, 2 bases at V and 6 bases at J, with 15 bases in the middle. The CDR3 runs to 15 residues. CDR3 region: CASSYGRGPGDTQYF. The CDR3 region has the DNA TGTGCCAGCAGTTACGGTCGTGGGCCCGGGGATACGCAGTATTTT.

This clonotype was seen ten or more times. The V call is TRBV2, the J call TRBJ1-2; no firm D call. CDR3 length equals 12 residues. The V gene's germline CDR1 is SNHLY and CDR2 FYNNEI. The ends were cut back, 2 bases at V and 2 bases at J, with 3 bases in the middle. The DNA for the CDR3 is TGTGCCAGCAGTGAACAGAACTATGGCTACACCTTC. The encoded protein is CASSEQNYGYTF.

This clonotype has at least ten counts. The V and J genes are TRBV5-1 and TRBJ1-1, with 9 bases identical to TRBD1. Germline V gene lookup returns CDR1 SGHRS and CDR2 YFSETQ. The CDR3 runs to 15 residues. Trimming at V came to 6 bases and at J to 0 bases, leaving 6 bases not matched to a gene. The CDR3 DNA is TGCGCCAGCACGGGACAGGGCGGGGTGAACACTGAAGCTTTCTTT. Translating it yields CASTGQGGVNTEAFF.

This clonotype was counted at least ten times. This rearrangement joins TRBV6-1 to TRBJ1-3, with 7 bases matching TRBD1. From germline, CDR1 is MNHNS and CDR2 SASEGT. This CDR3 has 14 amino acids. With V trimmed by 5 bases and J by 7 bases, 8 bases remained unmatched. CDR3 nucleotide sequence: TGTGCCAGCAGTTCCACGACAGGGACGAACACCATATATTTT. Encoded protein: CASSSTTGTNTIYF.

This clonotype was recorded many times. The chain has TRBV24-1 and TRBJ2-1; 8 bases line up with TRBD1. CDR1 is KGHDR and CDR2 is SFDVKD in the germline V gene. The CDR3 sequence is 16 residues long. V was pared by 1 base and J by 4 bases, with 5 bases of the junction left unmatched. Here the CDR3 reads CATSDLGQGKYNEQFF. Here the CDR3 DNA reads TGTGCCACCAGTGATTTAGGACAGGGAAAATACAATGAGCAGTTCTTC.

This clonotype was observed at least ten times. Here the CDR3 reads CASSEHRDETQYF. In DNA form, the CDR3 reads TGCGCCAGCAGTGAGCACAGGGACGAGACCCAGTACTTC. The chain has TRBV10-1 and TRBJ2-5; D may be TRBD1 (6 bases). CDR3 size: 13 residues. V lost 2 bases to trimming and J lost 5 bases, with 9 bases between them. Germline V gives CDR1 WNHNN, CDR2 SYGVQD (reference sequence).

This clonotype was recorded many times. This chain connects TRBV20-1 to TRBJ2-5; no firm D call. The germline gives CDR1 DFQATT, CDR2 SNEGSKA (reference sequence). The V and J ends lost 7 bases and 2 bases respectively, with 14 bases between them. This CDR3 contains 13 residues. The CDR3, as DNA: TGCAGTGTCGCACCCCATTCACAAGAGACCCAGTACTTC. Translating gives CSVAPHSQETQYF.